Described below is a single T cell receptor beta chain sequence and its context. The assay was immunoSEQ multiplex PCR, and TCRdb's table has in-frame clones only and misses some. The sample holds roughly 290,000 clones, approximately 85% seen once. This CDR3 spans 15 amino acids. Germline CDR1 is SGHRS and CDR2 is YFSETQ. Trimming stripped 4 bases from V and 4 bases from J, with 14 bases between. The sample belongs to a study of blood T cell repertoires in COVID-19. The gene calls are TRBV5-1 and TRBJ1-4; D possibly corresponds to TRBD1 (6 bases). The receptor comes from a woman in her 30s who had recovered from COVID-19. What was sequenced was PBMCs or T cells enriched from blood (not recorded which). This CDR3 is CASSQYGTINEKLFF. DNA of the CDR3: TGCGCCAGCAGCCAGTACGGGACAATTAATGAAAAACTGTTTTTT.